What follows describes a single T cell receptor beta chain. No antigen is known for it. This sample is drawn from a study of OX40 agonist ivuxolimab in advanced cancers. For the study at large: Eligibility rules accepted prior anti-PD-1, anti-PD-L1 or anti-CTLA-4 therapy, and 40% to 50% had some.

Sequencing used immunoSEQ multiplex PCR; TCRdb keeps in-frame clones, though not all of them. Among 100,000 to 150,000 clones, around 93% were seen once, and the ten largest hold 0.8% to 1%. Findings and caveats of the study: Average numbers of expanded clones were greater in CD8+ T cells than in CD4+. Partial responders at 0.1-3.0 mg/kg had among the lowest clonal expansion.

Trimming stripped 7 bases from V and 3 bases from J, with 19 bases between. Germline V gene sequence: CDR1 SGHRS, CDR2 YFSETQ. This CDR3 region has 15 residues. The receptor was derived from an adult with an advanced solid tumor such as melanoma, head and neck, liver or kidney cancer. V gene TRBV5-1 combines with J gene TRBJ1-1; no firm D call. Source: CD4+ or CD8+ T cells sorted from blood, taken in a trial of the OX40 agonist ivuxolimab. The CDR3 protein is CASGERPSVDTEAFF. CDR3 DNA: TGCGCCAGCGGGGAGAGGCCTTCAGTCGACACTGAAGCTTTCTTT.